The present entry profiles one T cell receptor beta chain with its context. This clonotype showed up many times. The antigen it recognizes is unknown. Base-call qualities are not available, and no considerably larger clone is one nucleotide away. Libraries were built with RACE. The instrument was a NextSeq 500. During library preparation, unique molecular identifiers were attached to individual cDNA molecules so that TCRs could be counted in a quantitative, reproducible way. For every blood RNA sample, sequencing covered both the TCR alpha and TCR beta chains. In the paper's pipeline: The median number of TCRs per sample was 95,638, ranging from about 23,224 to 700,000. V, J and CDR3 annotation of the TCR reads was carried out using the Decombinator software suite. Every sample was subsampled to the same number of TCRs (28,000) for the PS versus PT1 abundance plots. TCRs were defined as expanded if absent before sensitization and observed at least eight times at the 2-week time point. Using fastp at Q25 and MiXCR, TCRdb reprocessed the public reads and kept productive beta chains. One record per CDR3 amino acid sequence lists the most common genes and DNA. In this record, the V and J calls reflect TCRdb's handling and not the investigators' own analysis. The sample has roughly 81,000 distinct CDR3 sequences on record, roughly 8.5% of them singletons. 2.5% to 3% of the sample is in the top ten clones.

This specimen belongs to a study of human T cells and chemical hapten exposure (dated by TCRdb to the early 2020s). For context, the study as a whole: For sensitization, 2% DPC in acetone was applied to a 2 cm by 2 cm area of upper inner arm skin. Throughout the study period of 20 to 25 weeks, patients also received therapeutic DPC doses to the scalp every week. Patch testing was performed on the upper back with Finn chambers containing 0.01% DPC, and the patch tests were scored after 6 days according to International Contact Dermatitis Research Group standards. The mostly female patient cohort included alopecia areata with under or over 50% scalp involvement, alopecia totalis and alopecia universalis. Libraries were combined into a pool for sequencing, and differences in TCR yield between samples came mainly from small differences in library volumes within the pool. The study tracked peripheral blood TCR repertoire changes in vivo during primary and secondary sensitization to the hapten diphenylcyclopropenone (DPC) in alopecia patients. Blood was sampled from patients pre-sensitization (week 0) and at 2, 6 and about 24 weeks after DPC sensitization. Twenty-nine alopecia patients gave blood for TCR sequencing at one to four time points (pre-sensitization, 2, 6 and 24 weeks). Broad study findings and their caveats: Significantly more large CDR3 similarity clusters were formed by expanded TCRs than by pre-sensitization or healthy control sets, consistent with antigen-driven responses. After repeated subsampling, changes were observed in the strength of the expansion versus patch-test correlation and in the threshold at which the correlation became significant. DPC sensitization did not change how many TCRs were above 1 in 1000 frequency, and no evidence was found of alterations in global repertoire structure. Patch test score correlated positively with the number of PT1 expanded TCRs, reaching significance at thresholds 8, 16 and 32 but not at 4. Because all patients had alopecia, a presumed autoimmune disease, the immune response of the patients might differ from that of healthy individuals.

The label giving this sample's time point can be read as: pre-sensitization, week 0. The label giving this sample's treatment or condition can be read as: therapeutic diphenylcyclopropenone sensitization with weekly scalp DPC. At every patch-test visit, the blood draw took place before the patch test was put on. Patients were considered eligible if aged 18 to 70, diagnosed with alopecia and deemed suitable for DPC therapy, and patients were excluded if pregnant. Total RNA was extracted from unfractionated whole blood collected in Tempus Blood RNA tubes. V is pruned by 0 bases and J by 3 bases, leaving 9 bases of the junction without a gene match. The CDR3 has 18 amino acids, counting the end cysteine and phenylalanine. This entry keeps only the CDR3 DNA: 54 bases, framed from base 1. For CDR1 and CDR2, the germline V gene lists SGHNT and YENEEA.

Rearrangement joined TRBV11-3 to TRBJ2-3, and 10 junction bases match TRBD2. Sequencing used whole blood, obtained in connection with sensitization to the hapten diphenylcyclopropenone (DPC). The receptor was derived from a man in his forties with alopecia areata. Some clones in this sample may be carry-over from other donors' samples. CDR3 sequence: CASSLDRRSSGRTDTQYF. The nucleotide sequence is TGTGCCAGCAGCTTAGATCGTCGGAGTAGCGGGAGGACAGATACGCAGTATTTT.